This T cell receptor beta chain was recorded in a study of blood T cells in healthy people across ages. Whole-study results and caveats: Diversity of TCR beta per million T cells declined in a roughly linear way with age.

Together with a sample-barcoded 5' primer, a J-beta primer mix was included in a second PCR lasting about 6 to 11 cycles. TCRdb called the 5' RACE reads again in MiXCR, with one record for every CDR3 protein. This table holds about 900,000 distinct CDR3 sequences, 48% found once. Healthy Russian Caucasian donors spanned ages about 6 to 100 years. PBMCs, at least 6 million per sample, were isolated. Each sample yielded at least 6 micrograms of PBMC total RNA. This clonotype was seen more than once but under ten times. Its antigen is not known. Trimming removed 0 bases from V and 2 bases from J; junction bases left unmatched: 6. In germline, CDR1 is LGHNA, CDR2 YNFKEQ. This CDR3 is built from 16 residues.

The sequenced material came from blood. The TCR was taken from a man in his thirties or forties in good health. V is TRBV4-2 and J is TRBJ2-7, with 8 bases lining up with TRBD1. CDR3 loop: CASSQESRGRAYEQYF. DNA for the CDR3: TGTGCCAGCAGCCAAGAAAGCAGGGGGCGCGCCTACGAGCAGTACTTC.